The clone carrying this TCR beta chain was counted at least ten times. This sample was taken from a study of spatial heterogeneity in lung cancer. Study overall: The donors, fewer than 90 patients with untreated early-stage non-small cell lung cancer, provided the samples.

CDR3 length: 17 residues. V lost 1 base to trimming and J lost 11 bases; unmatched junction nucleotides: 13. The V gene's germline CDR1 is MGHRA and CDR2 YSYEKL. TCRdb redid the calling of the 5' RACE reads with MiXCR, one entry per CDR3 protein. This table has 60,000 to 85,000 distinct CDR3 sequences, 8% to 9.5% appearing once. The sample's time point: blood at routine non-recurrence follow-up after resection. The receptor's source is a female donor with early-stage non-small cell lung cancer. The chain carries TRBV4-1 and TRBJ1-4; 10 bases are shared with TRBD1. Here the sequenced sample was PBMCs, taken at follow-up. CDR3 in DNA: TGCGCCAGCAGCCAAGCAGGGACAGGGGAACCTATTGGGAAACTGTTTTTT. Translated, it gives CASSQAGTGEPIGKLFF.